A selection of T cell receptor beta chains follows, all from one sample in a study of OX40 agonist ivuxolimab in advanced cancers. The protocol was immunoSEQ multiplex PCR, while the TCRdb copy is restricted to in-frame clones and leaves out a portion. The profile shows around 84,000 clones, under 95% of them singletons. The specimen comprised CD4+ or CD8+ T cells sorted from blood, sampled in a trial of the OX40 agonist ivuxolimab. The receptors were gathered from an adult with an advanced solid tumor such as melanoma, head and neck, liver or kidney cancer. CDR3s include the opening cysteine and the closing phenylalanine or tryptophan. A D gene is named only where the DNA matches it firmly. Clone sizes are given selectively: once, few, many, or a class where the clone is expanded.

NA	TRBJ2-3	TRBV5-1	TRBD1	TGCGCCACGTCCCCGGGACAGCCAAGCACAGATACGCAGTATTTT	CATSPGQPSTDTQYF
NA	TRBJ1-1	TRBV6-1	TRBD1	TGTGCCAGCAGGCCGGACAGGGTCACTGAAGCTTTCTTT	CASRPDRVTEAFF
NA	TRBJ1-2	TRBV30	TRBD1	TGTGCCTGGAGTGGGGTAGGGACAGGGGCCGGCTACACCTTC	CAWSGVGTGAGYTF
NA	TRBJ1-2	TRBV5-5	NA	TGTGCCAGCAGCTTCGGCGGACCCGGGAACTATGGCTACACCTTC	CASSFGGPGNYGYTF
NA	TRBJ1-2	TRBV4-1	NA	TGCGCCAGCAGCCAAGATAGGGCAGCTAGCTATGGCTACACCTTC	CASSQDRAASYGYTF
NA	TRBJ1-1	TRBV6-6	NA	TGTGCCAGCAGCGAGACGAGGGGGGGCTGGGACACTGAAGCTTTCTTT	CASSETRGGWDTEAFF
NA	TRBJ2-3	TRBV18	NA	TGTGCCAGCTCACCACCTGCTCCACTAAGCACAGATACGCAGTATTTT	CASSPPAPLSTDTQYF
NA	TRBJ2-3	TRBV12-5	NA	TGTGCTAGTGGCCTAGGGAGCACAGATACGCAGTATTTT	CASGLGSTDTQYF
NA	TRBJ2-7	TRBV6-1	NA	TGTGCCAGCAGTGAATCCGCGGACCCGTGGCAGTACTTC	CASSESADPWQYF
NA	TRBJ1-3	TRBV2	NA	TGTGCCAGCAGGGGGAGGACGGCGGGAAACACCATATATTTT	CASRGRTAGNTIYF
once	TRBJ1-1	TRBV21-1	NA	TGTGCCAGCAGCAAAAGGGCCTCGAAGGACACTGAAGCTTTCTTT	CASSKRASKDTEAFF
NA	TRBJ2-2	TRBV4-1	NA	TGCGCCAGCAGCCAGAACGCCGGGGAGCTGTTTTTT	CASSQNAGELFF
NA	TRBJ1-4	TRBV7-2	NA	TGTGCCAGCTCAGCCAGGACAAACGAAAAACTGTTTTTT	CASSARTNEKLFF
NA	TRBJ2-7	TRBV28	TRBD1	TGTGCCAGCAGTTCCCTAGGGACAGGTGCCTACGAGCAGTACTTC	CASSSLGTGAYEQYF
NA	TRBJ2-3	TRBV5-1	NA	TGCGCCAGCGGAGGACTTATAGCGACCAGCGCCGATACGCAGTATTTT	CASGGLIATSADTQYF
NA	TRBJ2-4	TRBV10-2	TRBD2	TGCGCCAGCAGTGAGCCGGGACTAGCGGGAGTGAAAAACATTCAGTACTTC	CASSEPGLAGVKNIQYF
NA	TRBJ1-1	TRBV7-2	NA	TGTGCCAGCAGCCTAAACCCAGGGTTTCACACTGAAGCTTTCTTT	CASSLNPGFHTEAFF
NA	TRBJ2-3	TRBV4-2	TRBD2	TGTGCCAGCAGCCAAGTCGCGGGGGGGTTAAAAGATACGCAGTATTTT	CASSQVAGGLKDTQYF
NA	TRBJ2-3	TRBV28	NA	TGTGCCAGCAGTCAGTCCACAGATACGCAGTATTTT	CASSQSTDTQYF
NA	TRBJ2-7	TRBV4-1	TRBD1	TGCGCCAGCAGCCAACCCCAGGGGGCGAGTTACGAGCAGTACTTC	CASSQPQGASYEQYF
once	TRBJ1-3	TRBV28	NA	TGTGCCAGCCTACCCGGGACCGAAAGAAACACCATATATTTT	CASLPGTERNTIYF
NA	TRBJ2-3	TRBV6-1	TRBD1	TGTGCCAGCCAACCGGGACAGGGACCAGATACGCAGTATTTT	CASQPGQGPDTQYF
NA	TRBJ2-2	TRBV5-1	NA	TGCGCCAGCAGCCAACAGACAGTGGGCACCGGGGAGCTGTTTTTT	CASSQQTVGTGELFF
NA	TRBJ1-2	TRBV2	TRBD1	TGTGCCAGCAGCACAGGGGACCCTGGCTACACCTTC	CASSTGDPGYTF